This TCR beta chain was retrieved from a study of blood T cell repertoires in COVID-19. Turning to the study itself: Samples taken during acute and convalescent COVID-19 were collected in the United States, Italy and Spain. PBMCs, B-cell-depleted T cells, or T cells provided the cDNA or gDNA that made up the material.

Original processing methods: By means of reference gene primer amplification, nucleated cell counts were estimated. Using immunoSEQ multiplex PCR, the repertoire was profiled, and TCRdb retains in-frame clones only, with some absent. That table furnishes V, J and clone size, whereas the DNA furnished D and trimming. The table lists over 120,000 clones, around 86% of them singletons, with about two fifths in the top ten. J was trimmed by 0 bases and V by 8 bases; bases with no gene match: 3. The germline gives CDR1 SGHTA, CDR2 FQGNSA. This CDR3 has 13 residues. Sequenced sample: peripheral blood. This receptor was taken from a man over 45 who had recovered from COVID-19. V usage is TRBV7-2 and J usage is TRBJ1-1; 7 bases match TRBD1. In DNA, the CDR3 is TGTGCCAGCTATCAGGGGGTGAACACTGAAGCTTTCTTT. It translates to CASYQGVNTEAFF.